These 5 T cell receptor beta chains were sequenced from one sample in a study of blood T cell repertoires in COVID-19. The assay was immunoSEQ multiplex PCR, and TCRdb's table has in-frame clones only and misses some. The sample carries around 260,000 clones, approximately 87% recorded once. The sequencing sample was made of peripheral blood. Receptors were obtained from a woman aged 40-49 years who had recovered from COVID-19.

This chain links TRBV14 with TRBJ2-3, with D hard to call. The V end lost 3 bases, the J end lost 0 bases, and 10 bases lay between the germline ends. The V gene's germline CDR1 is SGHDN and CDR2 FVKESK. CDR3 length: 15 amino acids. CDR3 DNA: TGTGCCAGCAGCCAGCCAACCCGGAGCACAGATACGCAGTATTTT. Translation gives CASSQPTRSTDTQYF.

This clone has more than one count but fewer than ten. The V call is TRBV16, the J call TRBJ1-2; D gene unclear. This CDR3 spans 12 amino acids. Looked up from germline, CDR1 is KGHSY and CDR2 is FQNENV. V lost 2 bases, J lost 5 bases, and 6 bases lay in between. CDR3 in amino acids: CASSQSQYGYTF. The CDR3 DNA reads TGTGCCAGCAGCCAAAGTCAGTATGGCTACACCTTC.

A word on this clone: Other DNA sequences from this sample encode an identical CDR3 as well. This sequence joins TRBV5-1 and TRBJ1-1; D may be TRBD1 (5 bases). CDR3 size: 13 residues. V dropped 4 bases and J dropped 1 base, with 8 bases sitting between them. Germline V gene data show CDR1 as SGHRS and CDR2 as YFSETQ. CDR3 amino acids: CASSLGANTEAFF. The DNA for the CDR3 is TGCGCCAGCAGCCTAGGGGCGAACACTGAAGCTTTCTTT.

This clone was seen only a few times. The rearrangement uses TRBV5-1 and TRBJ2-7; TRBD2 is a possible D gene (5 bases). With 4 bases removed from V and 5 bases from J, the gap between germline ends came to 7 bases. Germline assignment: CDR1 SGHRS and CDR2 YFSETQ. The CDR3 length is 11 residues. The CDR3 DNA reads as TGCGCCAGCAGCGGAGGCAACGAGCAGTACTTC. Translating gives CASSGGNEQYF.

The chain employs TRBV5-5 and TRBJ1-2; 7 bases align to TRBD1. Germline CDR1 SGHKS, CDR2 YYEKEE (reference sequence). The CDR3 consists of 17 residues. V trimming: 4 bases; J trimming: 2 bases; junction bases outside the gene matches: 14. The CDR3 sequence is CASSTLPGTAMNYGYTF. In DNA form, the CDR3 reads TGTGCCAGCAGCACGCTACCCGGGACAGCCATGAACTATGGCTACACCTTC.